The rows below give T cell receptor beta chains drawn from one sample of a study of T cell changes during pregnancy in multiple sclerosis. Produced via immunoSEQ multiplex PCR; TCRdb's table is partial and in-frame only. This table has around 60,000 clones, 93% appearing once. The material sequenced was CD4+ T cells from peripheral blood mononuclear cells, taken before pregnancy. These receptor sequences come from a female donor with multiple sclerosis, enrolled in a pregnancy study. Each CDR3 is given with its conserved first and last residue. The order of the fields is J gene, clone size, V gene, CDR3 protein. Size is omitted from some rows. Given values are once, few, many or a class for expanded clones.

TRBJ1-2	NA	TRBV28	CATDDRGNYGYTF
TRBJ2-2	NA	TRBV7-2	CASSPTVSNTGELFF
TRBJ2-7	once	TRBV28	CASSFGLAASSYEQYF
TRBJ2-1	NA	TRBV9	CASSAGQGSFYEQFF
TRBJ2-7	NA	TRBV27	CASSLTSGGAYEQYF
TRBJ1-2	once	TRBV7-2	CASSLGNRRNGYTF
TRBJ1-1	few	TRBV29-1	CSGEMNTEAFF
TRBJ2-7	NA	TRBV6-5	CASSSVGGFNEQYF
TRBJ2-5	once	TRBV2	CASSVGQYQETQYF
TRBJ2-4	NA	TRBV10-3	CAISAGGRGNIQYF
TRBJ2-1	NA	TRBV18	CASSPLTSGNNEQFF
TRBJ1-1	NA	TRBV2	CASTVPPLNTEAFF
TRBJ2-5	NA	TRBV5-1	CASSLDGRGGETQYF
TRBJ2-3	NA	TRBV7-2	CASSFAQLGHGGTDTQYF
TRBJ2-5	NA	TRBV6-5	CASSLAAVQETQYF
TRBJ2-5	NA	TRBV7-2	CASSTGGGPQGSQYF
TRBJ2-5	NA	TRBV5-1	CASSPSPGGRETQYF
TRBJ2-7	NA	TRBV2	CARRELAFNEQYF
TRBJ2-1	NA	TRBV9	CASSVDGEDNEQFF
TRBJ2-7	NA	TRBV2	CASSRVGYEQYF
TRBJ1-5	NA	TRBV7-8	CASSLVSVQPQHF
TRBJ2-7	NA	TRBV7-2	CASSLTSGRGSAHEQYF
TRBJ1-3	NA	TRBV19	CASTPTGLSSGNTIYF
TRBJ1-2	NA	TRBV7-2	CASSLVRTGDYGYTF
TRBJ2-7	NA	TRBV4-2	CASSQERWSSPNEQYF
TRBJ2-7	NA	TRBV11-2	CASSLEGLSLYEQYF
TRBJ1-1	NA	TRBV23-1	CASSQSRELNTEAFF
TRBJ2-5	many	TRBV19	CASSMRRGYQETQYF
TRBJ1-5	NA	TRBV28	CASSPIDRANQPQHF
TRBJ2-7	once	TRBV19	CASSRSTPSPYEQYF
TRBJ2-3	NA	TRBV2	CASSWTSGSERATDTQYF